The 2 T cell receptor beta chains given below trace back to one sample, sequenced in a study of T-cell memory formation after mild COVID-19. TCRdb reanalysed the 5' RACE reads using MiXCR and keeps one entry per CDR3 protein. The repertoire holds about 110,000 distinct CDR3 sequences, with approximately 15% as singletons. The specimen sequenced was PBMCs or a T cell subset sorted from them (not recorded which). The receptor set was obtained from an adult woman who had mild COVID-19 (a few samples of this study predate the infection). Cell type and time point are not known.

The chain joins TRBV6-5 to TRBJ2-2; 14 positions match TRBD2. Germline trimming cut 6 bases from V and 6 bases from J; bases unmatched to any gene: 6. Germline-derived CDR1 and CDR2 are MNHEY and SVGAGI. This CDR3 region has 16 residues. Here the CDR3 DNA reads TGTGCCAGCAGCTTGACTAGCGGGGGGGCTTCCGGGGAGCTGTTTTTT. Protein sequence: CASSLTSGGASGELFF.

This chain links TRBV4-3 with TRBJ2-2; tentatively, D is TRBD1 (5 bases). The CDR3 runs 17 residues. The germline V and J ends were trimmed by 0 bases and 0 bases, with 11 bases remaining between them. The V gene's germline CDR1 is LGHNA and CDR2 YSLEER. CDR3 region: CASSQDRQTANTGELFF. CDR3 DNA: TGCGCCAGCAGCCAAGATCGACAGACAGCGAACACCGGGGAGCTGTTTTTT.